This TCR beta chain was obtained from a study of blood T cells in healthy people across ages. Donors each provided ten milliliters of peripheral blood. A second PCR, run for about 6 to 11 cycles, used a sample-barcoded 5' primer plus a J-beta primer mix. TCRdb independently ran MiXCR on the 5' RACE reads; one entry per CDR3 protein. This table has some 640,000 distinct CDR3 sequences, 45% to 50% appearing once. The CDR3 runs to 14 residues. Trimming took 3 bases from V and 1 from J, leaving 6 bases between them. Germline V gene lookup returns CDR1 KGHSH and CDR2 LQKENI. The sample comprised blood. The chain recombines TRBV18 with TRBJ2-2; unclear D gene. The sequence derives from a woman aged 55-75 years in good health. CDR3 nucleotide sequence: TGTGCCAGCTCACCCTCATTGAACACCGGGGAGCTGTTTTTT. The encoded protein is CASSPSLNTGELFF.